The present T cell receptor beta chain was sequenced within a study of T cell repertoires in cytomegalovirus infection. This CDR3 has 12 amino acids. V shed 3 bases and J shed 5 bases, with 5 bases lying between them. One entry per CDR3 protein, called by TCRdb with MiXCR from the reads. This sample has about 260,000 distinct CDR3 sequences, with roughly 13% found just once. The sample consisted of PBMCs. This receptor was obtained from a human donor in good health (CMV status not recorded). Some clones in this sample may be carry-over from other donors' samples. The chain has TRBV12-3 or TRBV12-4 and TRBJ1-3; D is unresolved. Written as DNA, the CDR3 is TGTGCCAGCAGTTTGGATAGAAACACCATATATTTT. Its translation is CASSLDRNTIYF.